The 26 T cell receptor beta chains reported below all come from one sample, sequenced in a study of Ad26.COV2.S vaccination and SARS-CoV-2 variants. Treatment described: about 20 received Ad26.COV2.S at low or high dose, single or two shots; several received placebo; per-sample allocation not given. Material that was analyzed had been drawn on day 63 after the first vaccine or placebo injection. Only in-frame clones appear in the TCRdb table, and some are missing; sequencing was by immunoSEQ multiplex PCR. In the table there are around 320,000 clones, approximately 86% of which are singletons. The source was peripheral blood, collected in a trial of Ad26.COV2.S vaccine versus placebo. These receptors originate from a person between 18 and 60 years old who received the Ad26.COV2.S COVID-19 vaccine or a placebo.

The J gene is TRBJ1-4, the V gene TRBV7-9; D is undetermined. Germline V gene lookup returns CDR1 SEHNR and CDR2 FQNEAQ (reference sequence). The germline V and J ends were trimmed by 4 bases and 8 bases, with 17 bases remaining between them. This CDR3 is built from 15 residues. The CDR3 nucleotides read TGTGCCAGCAGCTCAATCGGGATTGCGAACGAAAAACTGTTTTTT. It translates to CASSSIGIANEKLFF.

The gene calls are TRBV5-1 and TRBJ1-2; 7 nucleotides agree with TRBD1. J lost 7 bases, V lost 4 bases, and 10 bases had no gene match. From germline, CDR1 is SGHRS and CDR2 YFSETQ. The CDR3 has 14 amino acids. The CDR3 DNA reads TGCGCCAGCAGCGCCGAAACCTACAGGGGTGGCTACACCTTC. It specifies CASSAETYRGGYTF.

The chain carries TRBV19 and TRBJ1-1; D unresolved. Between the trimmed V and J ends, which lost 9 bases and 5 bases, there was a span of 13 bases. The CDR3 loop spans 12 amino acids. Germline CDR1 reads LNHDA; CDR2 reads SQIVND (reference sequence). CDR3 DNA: TGTGCCAGGAGACCAGTACGGACTGAAGCTTTCTTT. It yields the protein CARRPVRTEAFF.

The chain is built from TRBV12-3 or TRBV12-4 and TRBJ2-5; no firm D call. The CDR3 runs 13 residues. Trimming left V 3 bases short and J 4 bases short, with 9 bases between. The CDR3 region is CASSFGALETQYF. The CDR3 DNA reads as TGTGCCAGCAGTTTCGGCGCTTTAGAGACCCAGTACTTC.

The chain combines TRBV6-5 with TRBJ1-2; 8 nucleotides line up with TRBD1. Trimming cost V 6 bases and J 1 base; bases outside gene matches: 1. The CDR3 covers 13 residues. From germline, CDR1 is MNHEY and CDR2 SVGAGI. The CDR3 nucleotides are TGTGCCAGCAGGGACAGGGTTAACTATGGCTACACCTTC. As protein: CASRDRVNYGYTF.

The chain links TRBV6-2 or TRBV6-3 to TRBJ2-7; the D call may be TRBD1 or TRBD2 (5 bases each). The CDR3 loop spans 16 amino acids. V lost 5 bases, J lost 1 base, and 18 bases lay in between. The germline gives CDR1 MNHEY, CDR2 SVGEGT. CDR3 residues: CASSHIWDRSSYEQYF. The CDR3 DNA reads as TGTGCCAGCAGTCACATTTGGGACCGATCATCCTACGAGCAGTACTTC.

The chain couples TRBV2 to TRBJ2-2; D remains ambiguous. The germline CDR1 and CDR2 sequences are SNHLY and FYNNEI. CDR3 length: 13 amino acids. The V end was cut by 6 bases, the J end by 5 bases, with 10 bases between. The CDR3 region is CASRVGRTGELFF. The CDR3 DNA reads TGTGCCAGCAGGGTTGGTAGGACCGGGGAGCTGTTTTTT. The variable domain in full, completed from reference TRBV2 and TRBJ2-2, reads EPEVTQTPSHQVTQMGQEVILRCVPISNHLYFYWYRQILGQKVEFLVSFYNNEISEKSEIFDDQFSVERPDGSNFTLKIRSTKLEDSAMYFCASRVGRTGELFFGEGSRLTVL.

This CDR3 reads CASSWPTGTTRTDTQYF. CDR3 coding DNA: TGTGCCAGCAGCTGGCCCACCGGGACCACCCGAACAGATACGCAGTATTTT. V usage is TRBV7-6 and J usage is TRBJ2-3; tentatively, D is TRBD1 or TRBD2 (5 bases each). The CDR3 contains 17 residues. The V end lost 4 bases, the J end lost 3 bases, and 20 bases lay between the germline ends. Per germline, CDR1 SGHVS and CDR2 FNYEAQ.

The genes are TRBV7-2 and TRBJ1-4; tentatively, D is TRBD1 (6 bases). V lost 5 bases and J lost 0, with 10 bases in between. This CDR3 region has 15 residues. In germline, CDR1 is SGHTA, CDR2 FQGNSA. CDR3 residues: CASSAGQTTNEKLFF. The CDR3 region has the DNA TGTGCCAGCAGCGCAGGACAGACAACTAATGAAAAACTGTTTTTT.

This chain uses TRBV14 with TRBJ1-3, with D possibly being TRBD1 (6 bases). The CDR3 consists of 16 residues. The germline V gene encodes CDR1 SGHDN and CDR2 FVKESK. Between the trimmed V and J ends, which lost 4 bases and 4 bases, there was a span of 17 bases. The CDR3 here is CASSRYGQYSGNTIYF. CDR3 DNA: TGTGCCAGCAGCCGATATGGACAGTATTCGGGAAACACCATATATTTT. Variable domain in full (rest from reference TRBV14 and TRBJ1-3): EAGVTQFPSHSVIEKGQTVTLRCDPISGHDNLYWYRRVMGKEIKFLLHFVKESKQDESGMPNNRFLAERTGGTYSTLKVQPAELEDSGVYFCASSRYGQYSGNTIYFGEGSWLTVV.

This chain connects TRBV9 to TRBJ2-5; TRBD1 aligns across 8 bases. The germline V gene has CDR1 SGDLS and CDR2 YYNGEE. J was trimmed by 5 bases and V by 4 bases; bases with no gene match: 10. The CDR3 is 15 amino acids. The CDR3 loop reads CASSPRTGWGETQYF. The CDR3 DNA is TGTGCCAGCAGCCCCCGGACAGGGTGGGGGGAGACCCAGTACTTC.

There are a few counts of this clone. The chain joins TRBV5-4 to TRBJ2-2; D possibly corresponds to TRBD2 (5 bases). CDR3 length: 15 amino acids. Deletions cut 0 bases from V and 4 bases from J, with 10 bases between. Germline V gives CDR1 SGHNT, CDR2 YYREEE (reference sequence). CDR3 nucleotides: TGTGCCAGCAGCTTGGATGGCGCGGGCACCGGGGAGCTGTTTTTT. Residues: CASSLDGAGTGELFF. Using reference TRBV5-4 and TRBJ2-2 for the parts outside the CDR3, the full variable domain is ETGVTQSPTHLIKTRGQQVTLRCSSQSGHNTVSWYQQALGQGPQFIFQYYREEENGRGNFPPRFSGLQFPNYSSELNVNALELDDSALYLCASSLDGAGTGELFFGEGSRLTVL.

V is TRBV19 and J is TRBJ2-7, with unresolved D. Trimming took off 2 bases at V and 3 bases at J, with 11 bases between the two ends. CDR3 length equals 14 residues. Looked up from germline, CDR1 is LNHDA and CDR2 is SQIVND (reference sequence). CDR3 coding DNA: TGTGCCAGTAGTATATCCGGGCAGCACTACGAGCAGTACTTC. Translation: CASSISGQHYEQYF.

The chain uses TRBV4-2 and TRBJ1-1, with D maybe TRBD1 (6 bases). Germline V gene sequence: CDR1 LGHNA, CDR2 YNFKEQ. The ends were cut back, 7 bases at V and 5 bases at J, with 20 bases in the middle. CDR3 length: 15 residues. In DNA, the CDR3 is TGTGCCAGCACCGCCCGACAGGCCTTTGGGACTGAAGCTTTCTTT. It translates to CASTARQAFGTEAFF.

CDR3 in amino acids: CASSSPARRGPSGYEQYF. The CDR3 DNA follows: TGTGCCAGCAGTTCACCTGCGCGGAGAGGGCCCAGTGGGTACGAGCAGTACTTC. The J gene is TRBJ2-7, the V gene TRBV5-4; tentatively, D is TRBD2 (5 bases). Per germline, CDR1 SGHNT and CDR2 YYREEE (reference sequence). V shed 5 bases and J shed 4 bases, with 28 bases lying between them. The CDR3 loop spans 18 amino acids.

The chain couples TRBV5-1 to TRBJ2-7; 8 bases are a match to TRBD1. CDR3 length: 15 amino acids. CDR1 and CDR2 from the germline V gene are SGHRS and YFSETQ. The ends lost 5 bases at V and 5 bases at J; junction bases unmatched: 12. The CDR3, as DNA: TGCGCCAGCAGTTTCTTCAGAGGACAGGGCCACGAGCAGTACTTC. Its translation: CASSFFRGQGHEQYF.

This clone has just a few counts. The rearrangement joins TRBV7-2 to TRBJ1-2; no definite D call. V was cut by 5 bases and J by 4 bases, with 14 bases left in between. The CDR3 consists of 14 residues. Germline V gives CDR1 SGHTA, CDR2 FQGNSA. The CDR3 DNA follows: TGTGCCAGCAGCCCAATTCGACGGAGCTATGGCTACACCTTC. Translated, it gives CASSPIRRSYGYTF.

The CDR3 here is CASSLTGEGSPLHF. The CDR3 DNA is TGTGCCAGCAGCTTGACAGGGGAGGGATCACCCCTCCACTTT. The V and J genes are TRBV7-3 and TRBJ1-6; 8 nucleotides align to TRBD1. This CDR3 contains 14 residues. Trimming at V came to 3 bases and at J to 10 bases, leaving 5 bases not matched to a gene. Germline lookup yields CDR1 SGHTA and CDR2 FQGTGA.

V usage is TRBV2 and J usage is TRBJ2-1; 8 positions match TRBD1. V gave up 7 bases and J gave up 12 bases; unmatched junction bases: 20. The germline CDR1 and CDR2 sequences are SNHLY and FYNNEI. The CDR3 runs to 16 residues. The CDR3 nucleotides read TGTGCCAGCATCCCAAACTCAGGGGGCGCGAAAATTAGGCAGTTCTTC. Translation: CASIPNSGGAKIRQFF.

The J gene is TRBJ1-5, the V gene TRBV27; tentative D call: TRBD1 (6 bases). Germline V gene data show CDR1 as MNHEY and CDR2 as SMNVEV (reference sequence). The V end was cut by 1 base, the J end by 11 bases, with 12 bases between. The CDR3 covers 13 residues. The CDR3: CASSLYRDKTQHF. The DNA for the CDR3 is TGTGCCAGCAGTTTATACAGGGATAAGACCCAGCATTTT.

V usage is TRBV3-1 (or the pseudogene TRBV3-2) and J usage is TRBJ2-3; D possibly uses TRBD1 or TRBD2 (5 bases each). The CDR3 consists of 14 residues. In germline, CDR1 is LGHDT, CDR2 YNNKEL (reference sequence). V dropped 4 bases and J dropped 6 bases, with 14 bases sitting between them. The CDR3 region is CASSLGRGADTQYF. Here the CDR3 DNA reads TGTGCCAGCAGCCTCGGTCGGGGCGCGGATACGCAGTATTTT.

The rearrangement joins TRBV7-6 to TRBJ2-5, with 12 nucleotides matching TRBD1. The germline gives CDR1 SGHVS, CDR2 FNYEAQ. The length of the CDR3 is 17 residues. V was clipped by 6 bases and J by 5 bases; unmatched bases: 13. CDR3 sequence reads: CASRPTWDRGRRETQYF. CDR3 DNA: TGTGCCAGCAGACCAACCTGGGACAGGGGGCGCCGGGAGACCCAGTACTTC.

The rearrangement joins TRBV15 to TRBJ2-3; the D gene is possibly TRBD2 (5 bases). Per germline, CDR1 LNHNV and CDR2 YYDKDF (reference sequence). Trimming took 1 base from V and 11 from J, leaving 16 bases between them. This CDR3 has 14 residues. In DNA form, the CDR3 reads TGTGCCACCAGCAGAGCCGCCCCCGACTATGGGCAGTATTTT. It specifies CATSRAAPDYGQYF.

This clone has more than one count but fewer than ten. The CDR3 is CASSELSDRVDSPLHF. In nucleotides, the CDR3 is TGTGCCAGCAGTGAATTGTCGGACAGGGTGGATTCACCCCTCCACTTT. The chain carries TRBV25-1 and TRBJ1-6; 8 positions agree with TRBD1. The CDR3 has 16 amino acids. Germline V gene sequence: CDR1 MGHDK, CDR2 SYGVNS. Trimming removed 1 base from V and 8 bases from J; junction bases left unmatched: 7.

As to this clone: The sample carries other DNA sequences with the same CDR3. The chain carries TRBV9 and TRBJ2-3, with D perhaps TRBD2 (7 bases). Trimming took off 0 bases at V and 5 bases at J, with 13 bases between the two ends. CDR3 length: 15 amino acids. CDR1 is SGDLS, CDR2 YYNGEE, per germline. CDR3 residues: CASSVAAGAGDTQYF. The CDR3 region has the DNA TGTGCCAGCAGCGTAGCTGCGGGGGCGGGAGATACGCAGTATTTT.

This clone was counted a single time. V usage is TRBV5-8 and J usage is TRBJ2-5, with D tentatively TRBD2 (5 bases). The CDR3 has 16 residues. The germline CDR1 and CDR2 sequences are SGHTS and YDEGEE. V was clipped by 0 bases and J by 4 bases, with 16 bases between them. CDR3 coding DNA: TGTGCCAGCAGCTTGGGGATTCAGAGGGCCGGAGAGACCCAGTACTTC. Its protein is CASSLGIQRAGETQYF.